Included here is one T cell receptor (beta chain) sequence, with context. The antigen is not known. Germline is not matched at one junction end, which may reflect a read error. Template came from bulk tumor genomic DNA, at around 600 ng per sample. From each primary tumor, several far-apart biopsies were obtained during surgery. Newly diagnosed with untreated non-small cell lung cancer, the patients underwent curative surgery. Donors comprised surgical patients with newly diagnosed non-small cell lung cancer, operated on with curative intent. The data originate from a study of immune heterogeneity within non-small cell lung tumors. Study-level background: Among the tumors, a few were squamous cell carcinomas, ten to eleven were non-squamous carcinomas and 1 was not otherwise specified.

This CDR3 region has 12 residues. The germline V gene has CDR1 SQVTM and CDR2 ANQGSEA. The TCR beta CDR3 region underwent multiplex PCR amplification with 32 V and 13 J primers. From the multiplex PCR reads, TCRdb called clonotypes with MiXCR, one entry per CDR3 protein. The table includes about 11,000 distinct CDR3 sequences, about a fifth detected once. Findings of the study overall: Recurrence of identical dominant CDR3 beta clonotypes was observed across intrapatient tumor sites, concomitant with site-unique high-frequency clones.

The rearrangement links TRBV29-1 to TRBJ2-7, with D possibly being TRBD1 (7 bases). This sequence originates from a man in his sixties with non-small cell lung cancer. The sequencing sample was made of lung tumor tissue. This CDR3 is CSVVRGRDERYF. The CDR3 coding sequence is TGCAGCGTTGTTAGGGGGCGGGACGAGCGGTACTTC.